This TCR beta chain originates from a study of blood T cell repertoires in COVID-19. About the research overall: Sites in the United States, Italy and Spain provided acute and convalescent COVID-19 samples.

Sequencing used immunoSEQ multiplex PCR; TCRdb keeps in-frame clones, though not all of them. Found here are some 300,000 clones, 85% to 90% of them singletons; the top ten hold less than 2%. The CDR3 sequence is 14 residues long. Germline V CDR1 and CDR2: SGHRS, YFSETQ. Trimming took 2 bases from V and 6 from J, leaving 13 bases between them. The TCR sequence derives from a woman aged 30 to 39 with COVID-19, enrolled during active disease. The source material was peripheral blood. This chain uses TRBV5-1 with TRBJ2-3; D possibly corresponds to TRBD1 (6 bases). CDR3 coding DNA: TGCGCCAGCAGCTTACAGGGCAGGTGGGATACGCAGTATTTT. The encoded protein is CASSLQGRWDTQYF.